Sequencing of this T cell receptor (beta chain) was carried out in a study of beta chain features in type 1 diabetes. Study results and limitations: TCRB CDR3 length was moderately but significantly reduced in all four CD4+ subsets of Type 1 diabetes patients. Patients' naive, central memory and regulatory TCRB repertoires appeared more alike than those of healthy donors.

The CDR3 consists of 16 residues. The V end lost 0 bases, the J end lost 9 bases, and 18 bases lay between the germline ends. Germline CDR1 and CDR2: ENHRY and SYGVKD. Sequencing targeted expressed TCRB transcripts, as all isolated RNA had been reverse transcribed. The protocol was immunoSEQ multiplex PCR, while the TCRdb copy is restricted to in-frame clones and leaves out a portion. The sample shows 65,000 to 85,000 clones, approximately 47% of them seen only once. Concerning this clone: Its cognate antigen is unknown.

The sequenced sample was central memory CD4+ T cells from blood. The TCR originated in a man aged 25 to 40 with type 1 diabetes. This rearrangement joins TRBV10-3 to TRBJ2-4; D might be TRBD1 (8 bases). CDR3 coding DNA: TGTGCCATCAGTGAGTCAATGACAGGGGTAGCGGGCATTCAGTACTTC. Amino acids: CAISESMTGVAGIQYF.